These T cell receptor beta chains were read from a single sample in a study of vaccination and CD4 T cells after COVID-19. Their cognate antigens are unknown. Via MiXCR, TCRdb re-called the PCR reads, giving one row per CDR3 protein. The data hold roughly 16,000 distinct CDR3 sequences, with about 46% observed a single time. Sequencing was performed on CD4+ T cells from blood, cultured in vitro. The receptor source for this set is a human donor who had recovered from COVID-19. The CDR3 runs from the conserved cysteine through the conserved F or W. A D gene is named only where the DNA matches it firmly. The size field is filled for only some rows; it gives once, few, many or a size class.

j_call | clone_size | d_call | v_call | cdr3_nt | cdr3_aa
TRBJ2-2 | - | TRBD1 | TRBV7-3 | TGTGCCAGCAGCCCACGACAGGGGGCGCCAGCCGGGGAGCTGTTTTTT | CASSPRQGAPAGELFF
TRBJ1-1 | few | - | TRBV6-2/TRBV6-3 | TGTGCCAGCATCAAAGGGGTGGAGAACACTGAAGCTTTCTTT | CASIKGVENTEAFF
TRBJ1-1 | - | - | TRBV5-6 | TGTGCCAGCAGCTTGGGTCTGGCCGGCGCAACCTCTAACACTGAAGCTTTCTTT | CASSLGLAGATSNTEAFF
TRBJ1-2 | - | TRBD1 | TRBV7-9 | TGTGCCAGCAGCTTAGTCGTCGGTACAGGGGACAGAGTATCTGGCTACACCTTC | CASSLVVGTGDRVSGYTF
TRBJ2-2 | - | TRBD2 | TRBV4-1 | TGCGCCAGCAGCCAACGACTAGCGGGGGGGGTGAACACCGGGGAGCTGTTTTTT | CASSQRLAGGVNTGELFF
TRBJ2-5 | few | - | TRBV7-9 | TGTGCCAGCAGCCCCCAGGGCCAAGAGACCCAGTACTTC | CASSPQGQETQYF
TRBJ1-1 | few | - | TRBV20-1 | TGCAGTGCTAGTCTGGTGGACACTGAAGCTTTCTTT | CSASLVDTEAFF
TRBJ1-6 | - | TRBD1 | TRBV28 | TGTGCCAGCAGTTCCTCGACAGGGAGAGGCGGTGTAGGGGGTTCACCCCTCCACTTT | CASSSSTGRGGVGGSPLHF
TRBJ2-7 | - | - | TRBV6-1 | TGTGCCAGCAGTGATCCTTCGACAGCAATCTACGAGCAGTACTTC | CASSDPSTAIYEQYF
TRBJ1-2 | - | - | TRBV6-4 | TGTGCCAGCAGTGACTCTTTGCCCCCGGGAATCGGTAGCTATGGCTACACCTTC | CASSDSLPPGIGSYGYTF
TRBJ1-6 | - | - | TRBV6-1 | TGTGCCAGCAGTCCCAGTCCGGGCCCTAATTCACCCCTCCACTTT | CASSPSPGPNSPLHF
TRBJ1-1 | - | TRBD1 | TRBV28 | TGTGCCAGCAGTTTTCACAGGGGGTCGCCGGGGCTGACTGAAGCTTTCTTT | CASSFHRGSPGLTEAFF
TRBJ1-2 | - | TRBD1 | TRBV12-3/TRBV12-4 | TGTGCCAGCAGTTTAACAGGGGTCCCCAACTATGGCTACACCTTC | CASSLTGVPNYGYTF
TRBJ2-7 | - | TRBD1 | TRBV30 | TGTGCCTGGGCCCCATCGGGACAGGGCTTCTACGAGCAGTACTTC | CAWAPSGQGFYEQYF
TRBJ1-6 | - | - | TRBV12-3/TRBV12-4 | TGTGCCAGCAGTTCCCGATCTTTGGGGGTAAGCGGTTCACCCCTCCACTTT | CASSSRSLGVSGSPLHF
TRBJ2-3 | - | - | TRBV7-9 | TGTGCCAGCAGCTTAGTCGGGCAGGGGAGCACAGATACGCAGTATTTT | CASSLVGQGSTDTQYF
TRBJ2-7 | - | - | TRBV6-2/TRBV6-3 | TGTGCCAGCAGTGACCTCTACGAGCAGTACTTC | CASSDLYEQYF
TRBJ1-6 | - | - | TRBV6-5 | TGTGCCAGCAGTTACTCGCTCAGGGGCCGGGGAAATTCACCCCTCCACTTT | CASSYSLRGRGNSPLHF
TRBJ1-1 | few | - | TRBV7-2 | TGTGCCAGCAGCTTGACAGGTGAAAACACTGAAGCTTTCTTT | CASSLTGENTEAFF
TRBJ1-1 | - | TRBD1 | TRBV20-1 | TGCAGTGCTAGAGTCTGGACAGGGAACACTGAAGCTTTCTTT | CSARVWTGNTEAFF
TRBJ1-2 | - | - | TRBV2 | TGTGCCAGCAGCGCAAGCAGGGAAAACTATGGCTACACCTTC | CASSASRENYGYTF
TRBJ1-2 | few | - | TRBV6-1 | TGTGCCAGCAGTGAATCCCTCCGGGGCGGCTACACCTTC | CASSESLRGGYTF
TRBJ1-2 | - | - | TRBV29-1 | TGCAGCGTTGAAGATCGTGGCTATGGCTACACCTTC | CSVEDRGYGYTF
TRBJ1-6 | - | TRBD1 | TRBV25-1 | TGTGCCACCACAGGACAGGGTAATTCACCCCTCCACTTT | CATTGQGNSPLHF
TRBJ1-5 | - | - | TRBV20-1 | TGCAGTGCTAGAGAGCAATACCGGGACTCCGAAAAACCCCAGCATTTT | CSAREQYRDSEKPQHF
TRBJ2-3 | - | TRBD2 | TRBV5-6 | TGTGCCAGCAGCTTGAAAGGGACTAGCAATTCTTACGATACGCAGTATTTT | CASSLKGTSNSYDTQYF
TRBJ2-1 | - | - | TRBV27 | TGTGCCAGCAGTTTACTTCCGTCGAGCAATGAGCAGTTCTTC | CASSLLPSSNEQFF
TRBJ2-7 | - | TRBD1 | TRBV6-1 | TGTGCCAGCATCCGAACTCAGGGGGCTTACGAGCAGTACTTC | CASIRTQGAYEQYF
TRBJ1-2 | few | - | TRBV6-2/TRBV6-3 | TGTGCCAGCAGTCGGGGACTGAACTATGGCTACACCTTC | CASSRGLNYGYTF
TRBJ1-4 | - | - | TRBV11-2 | TGTGCCAGCAGCCCGCAGGGAGAAAAACTGTTTTTT | CASSPQGEKLFF
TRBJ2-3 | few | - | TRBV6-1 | TGTGCCGGGGGTTGGGCAGGGGGGTATACGCAGTATTTT | CAGGWAGGYTQYF
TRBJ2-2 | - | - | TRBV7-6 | TGTGCCAGCAGCCCACCAACCGGGGAGCTGTTTTTT | CASSPPTGELFF
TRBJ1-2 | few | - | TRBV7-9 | TGTGCCAGCAGCGCGGGGGGGAGGGGGTCCAACTATGGCTACACCTTC | CASSAGGRGSNYGYTF
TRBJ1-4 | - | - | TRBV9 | TGTGCCAGCAGCGTAGGGTGGGGTGGTGAAAAACTGTTTTTT | CASSVGWGGEKLFF
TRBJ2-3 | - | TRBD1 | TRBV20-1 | TGCAGTGCTACCCGGGACAGGGGGCGACCAGATACGCAGTATTTT | CSATRDRGRPDTQYF
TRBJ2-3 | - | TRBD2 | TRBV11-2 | TGTGCCAGCAGCTCGGGACTAGCATTAGTAGATACGCAGTATTTT | CASSSGLALVDTQYF
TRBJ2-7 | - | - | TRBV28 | TGTGCCAGCGGCCTTGGGGGCCCGAGCTCCTACGAGCAGTACTTC | CASGLGGPSSYEQYF
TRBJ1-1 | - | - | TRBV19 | TGTGCCAGTTCCCTCCGAGGGGACACTGAAGCTTTCTTT | CASSLRGDTEAFF
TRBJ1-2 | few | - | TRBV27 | TGTGCCAGCAGTTTAAGAGGCCTTGGTGGCTACACCTTC | CASSLRGLGGYTF
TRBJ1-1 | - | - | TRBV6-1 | TGTGCCAGCAATTCCCCCCGAGGAGGGAACACTGAAGCTTTCTTT | CASNSPRGGNTEAFF
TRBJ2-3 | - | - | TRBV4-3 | TGCGCCAGCAGCCACCAGATAGACAGAGTGCAACCGCAGTATTTT | CASSHQIDRVQPQYF
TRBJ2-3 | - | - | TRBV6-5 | TGTGCCAGCAGTTACTCGTCCCAGAGGCCAGATACGCAGTATTTT | CASSYSSQRPDTQYF
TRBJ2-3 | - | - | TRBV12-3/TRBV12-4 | TGTGCCAGCAGTCAGGGGGGGGGTACGCAGTATTTT | CASSQGGGTQYF
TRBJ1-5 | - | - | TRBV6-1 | TGTGCCAGCAGTACCTCTTTGAGACTGAGTTACAATCAGCCCCAGCATTTT | CASSTSLRLSYNQPQHF